Listed here are 5 T cell receptor beta chains from one sample, sequenced in a study of T cells in Graves' hyperthyroidism and ophthalmopathy. Amplification targeted TCR beta CDR3 regions from RNA transcripts. HTBI primers were employed in a first-round RT-PCR of the TCR CDR3. MiXCR was run by TCRdb on the multiplex PCR reads, yielding one entry per CDR3 protein. The table shows hundreds of thousands of distinct CDR3 sequences, with around 15% occurring only once. Sequencing input: blood. The source of these receptors is a woman in her sixties or seventies with Graves' ophthalmopathy.

This clonotype occurred many times. The chain uses TRBV5-8 and TRBJ2-3; D gene uncertain. Trimming removed 1 base at V and 2 bases at J, with 8 bases between. This CDR3 has 14 amino acids. The germline gives CDR1 SGHTS, CDR2 YDEGEE. CDR3 amino acids: CASSLYRPTDTQYF. The DNA for the CDR3 is TGTGCCAGCAGCTTGTATCGGCCCACAGATACGCAGTATTTT.

The chain recombines TRBV12-3 or TRBV12-4 with TRBJ1-1; possibly TRBD1 for D (5 bases). V gave up 7 bases and J gave up 9 bases, with 18 bases separating them. This CDR3 is built from 13 residues. The CDR3 region is CASNYRSNPQAFF. The CDR3 region has the DNA TGTGCCAGCAATTACAGGAGCAACCCCCAAGCTTTCTTT.

In this sample, this clonotype turned up a few times. J is TRBJ2-5 and V is TRBV7-9; 8 nucleotides line up with TRBD2. The CDR3 covers 14 residues. The ends lost 4 bases at V and 5 bases at J; junction bases unmatched: 6. Per germline, CDR1 SEHNR and CDR2 FQNEAQ (reference sequence). The CDR3 loop reads CASSSPGGWETQYF. The DNA for the CDR3 is TGTGCCAGCAGCTCACCGGGAGGGTGGGAGACCCAGTACTTC.

CDR3 DNA: TGCAGTGCTAGGGCGCGAGAAAAACTGTTTTTT. Its protein is CSARAREKLFF. V and J are TRBV20-1 and TRBJ1-4; no definite D call. Per germline, CDR1 DFQATT and CDR2 SNEGSKA (reference sequence). Trimming stripped 3 bases from V and 8 bases from J, with 7 bases between. CDR3 length: 11 amino acids.

V gene TRBV5-1 combines with J gene TRBJ2-1, with unresolved D. The CDR3 has 15 amino acids. Germline V gene lookup returns CDR1 SGHRS and CDR2 YFSETQ. With 7 bases removed from V and 0 bases from J, the gap between germline ends came to 14 bases. CDR3: CASGYSSSSYNEQFF. The CDR3 DNA reads TGCGCCAGCGGATACAGTAGTTCCTCCTACAATGAGCAGTTCTTC.